Shown below are 18 T cell receptor beta chains from a single sample sequenced in a study of OX40 agonist ivuxolimab in advanced cancers. The data were produced by immunoSEQ multiplex PCR, yet TCRdb's version contains in-frame clones alone and is incomplete. The sample yields about 72,000 clones, roughly 90% seen once. Specimen: CD4+ or CD8+ T cells sorted from blood, collected in a trial of the OX40 agonist ivuxolimab. The receptor source for this set is an adult with an advanced solid tumor such as melanoma, head and neck, liver or kidney cancer.

In its sample, this clone was seen a few times. V gene TRBV6-1 combines with J gene TRBJ1-5; perhaps TRBD1 as D (5 bases). Trimming pared 6 bases from V and 11 bases from J, leaving 14 bases between. Per the germline V gene, CDR1 is MNHNS and CDR2 is SASEGT. The CDR3 has 12 residues. The CDR3 spells CASRTGPSAQHF. The CDR3, as DNA: TGTGCCAGCAGAACAGGCCCCTCAGCCCAGCATTTT.

The genes are TRBV28 and TRBJ2-5, with D maybe TRBD1 (6 bases). The V and J ends lost 6 bases and 4 bases respectively, with 12 bases between them. CDR1 MDHEN and CDR2 SYDVKM come from the germline V gene. This CDR3 spans 13 amino acids. Here the CDR3 DNA reads TGTGCCAGCAGGCCAGGGACACCAGAGACCCAGTACTTC. Translated, it gives CASRPGTPETQYF. The full variable domain, completed using reference TRBV28 and TRBJ2-5, is DVKVTQSSRYLVKRTGEKVFLECVQDMDHENMFWYRQDPGLGLRLIYFSYDVKMKEKGDIPEGYSVSREKKERFSLILESASTNQTSMYLCASRPGTPETQYFGPGTRLLVL.

CDR3 bases: TGTGCCAGCCAGGGGACAGGGAAACAGCCCCAGCATTTT. Its protein is CASQGTGKQPQHF. This rearrangement joins TRBV27 to TRBJ1-5; 9 bases match TRBD1. Germline V gives CDR1 MNHEY, CDR2 SMNVEV (reference sequence). This CDR3 comprises 13 residues. V shed 8 bases, J shed 7 bases, and the junction held 6 bases outside the gene matches.

The rearrangement links TRBV7-8 to TRBJ2-7, with a possible D match to TRBD2 (7 bases). V lost 5 bases and J lost 2, with 19 bases in between. There are 16 residues in the CDR3. CDR1 SGHVS and CDR2 FQNEAQ come from the germline V gene. The CDR3 sequence: CASSPYGGGGPYEQYF. In DNA, the CDR3 is TGTGCCAGCAGCCCCTATGGGGGCGGGGGACCCTACGAGCAGTACTTC.

The rearrangement uses TRBV2 and TRBJ2-7; TRBD2 is a possible D gene (6 bases). The ends were cut back, 6 bases at V and 1 base at J, with 13 bases in the middle. Germline CDR1 reads SNHLY; CDR2 reads FYNNEI. This CDR3 is built from 14 residues. The CDR3 DNA reads as TGTGCCAGCAGAGGGCCAGGGAGGTCCTACGAGCAGTACTTC. Encoded protein: CASRGPGRSYEQYF. The full variable domain, rest sourced from reference TRBV2 and TRBJ2-7, is EPEVTQTPSHQVTQMGQEVILRCVPISNHLYFYWYRQILGQKVEFLVSFYNNEISEKSEIFDDQFSVERPDGSNFTLKIRSTKLEDSAMYFCASRGPGRSYEQYFGPGTRLTVT.

The rearrangement joins TRBV28 to TRBJ2-1; 8 bases fit TRBD1. CDR3 size: 14 residues. The V gene's germline CDR1 is MDHEN and CDR2 SYDVKM. The V gene end was trimmed by 8 bases and the J gene end by 1 base; junction bases not matched to a gene: 4. The CDR3 nucleotides read TGTGCCAGCCGAGGACAGGGTTCCTACAATGAGCAGTTCTTC. It translates to CASRGQGSYNEQFF.

V and J are TRBV5-5 and TRBJ2-7; TRBD2 agrees at 8 bases. Germline V gives CDR1 SGHKS, CDR2 YYEKEE (reference sequence). J was trimmed by 3 bases and V by 3 bases; bases with no gene match: 8. The CDR3 loop spans 15 amino acids. The CDR3 DNA reads TGTGCCAGCAGCTCCGGGAGGGGGACCCTCTACGAGCAGTACTTC. Translation gives CASSSGRGTLYEQYF. The complete variable domain, with remaining parts taken from reference TRBV5-5 and TRBJ2-7, reads DAGVTQSPTHLIKTRGQQVTLRCSPISGHKSVSWYQQVLGQGPQFIFQYYEKEERGRGNFPDRFSARQFPNYSSELNVNALLLGDSALYLCASSSGRGTLYEQYFGPGTRLTVT.

This clone was picked up one time. The V and J genes are TRBV2 and TRBJ2-3; D is perhaps TRBD1 or TRBD2 (6 bases each). Germline V gives CDR1 SNHLY, CDR2 FYNNEI. With 10 bases removed from V and 4 bases from J, the gap between germline ends came to 18 bases. CDR3 length equals 14 residues. The CDR3 coding sequence is TGTGCCACCACCGGTGGGGGGCACCCAGATACGCAGTATTTT. This encodes CATTGGGHPDTQYF.

V and J are TRBV28 and TRBJ2-2, with D unresolved. The length of the CDR3 is 12 residues. V was shortened by 7 bases and J by 4 bases, with 7 bases between the two germline ends. The germline gives CDR1 MDHEN, CDR2 SYDVKM. CDR3 sequence: CASNILTGELFF. In DNA form, the CDR3 reads TGTGCCAGCAACATCCTCACCGGGGAGCTGTTTTTT.

The chain is built from TRBV28 and TRBJ2-5, with D maybe TRBD1 (6 bases). This CDR3 contains 13 residues. Germline V lookup: CDR1 MDHEN, CDR2 SYDVKM. V lost 4 bases to trimming and J lost 4 bases, with 10 bases between them. CDR3 protein: CASSSGQRETQYF. CDR3 bases: TGTGCCAGCAGTTCCGGACAGCGAGAGACCCAGTACTTC. Together with reference TRBV28 and TRBJ2-5, the CDR3 gives the full variable domain: DVKVTQSSRYLVKRTGEKVFLECVQDMDHENMFWYRQDPGLGLRLIYFSYDVKMKEKGDIPEGYSVSREKKERFSLILESASTNQTSMYLCASSSGQRETQYFGPGTRLLVL.

This chain connects TRBV5-1 to TRBJ1-6; D is perhaps TRBD1 (5 bases). The CDR3 length is 16 residues. CDR1 is SGHRS and CDR2 is YFSETQ in the germline V gene. Trimming shortened V by 0 bases and J by 7 bases, and 14 bases separated the two germline ends. The CDR3 nucleotides are TGCGCCAGCAGCTTGGAAGGGGTCCAGAAGAATTCACCCCTCCACTTT. Translation gives CASSLEGVQKNSPLHF.

This rearrangement joins TRBV7-9 to TRBJ1-2; D gene unclear. Germline V gene lookup returns CDR1 SEHNR and CDR2 FQNEAQ (reference sequence). The CDR3 sequence is 15 residues long. V was cut by 3 bases and J by 2 bases, with 13 bases left in between. The CDR3 DNA is TGTGCCAGCAGCTTCAGCGGCGGACGCAACTATGGCTACACCTTC. It translates to CASSFSGGRNYGYTF.

This clone was detected once. The chain recombines TRBV4-2 with TRBJ2-5, with D uncertain. CDR1 is LGHNA, CDR2 YNFKEQ, per germline. CDR3 length equals 16 residues. Trimming stripped 3 bases from V and 1 base from J, with 15 bases between. This CDR3 reads CASSQNSDWSQETQYF. DNA for the CDR3: TGTGCCAGCAGCCAGAACTCCGATTGGAGCCAAGAGACCCAGTACTTC.

The chain joins TRBV6-1 to TRBJ1-1; D is uncertain. CDR1 MNHNS and CDR2 SASEGT come from the germline V gene. The CDR3 contains 14 residues. V shed 3 bases and J shed 0 bases, with 8 bases lying between them. CDR3 in DNA: TGTGCCAGCAGTGAGAGTCGCGTGAACACTGAAGCTTTCTTT. Amino acids: CASSESRVNTEAFF.

CDR3 sequence (DNA): TGTGCCAGCAGCCACAGGACAGGTGAAGCTTTCTTT. The encoded protein is CASSHRTGEAFF. The chain couples TRBV7-9 to TRBJ1-1, with 7 bases matching TRBD1. Germline CDR1 and CDR2: SEHNR and FQNEAQ (reference sequence). The CDR3 is made up of 12 amino acids. J was trimmed by 7 bases and V by 5 bases; bases with no gene match: 4.

The chain couples TRBV5-1 to TRBJ2-1; D is unresolved. CDR3 length: 16 residues. The V end lost 0 bases, the J end lost 0 bases, and 10 bases lay between the germline ends. CDR1 and CDR2 (germline): SGHRS, YFSETQ. CDR3 loop: CASSLAPLNSYNEQFF. In DNA form, the CDR3 reads TGCGCCAGCAGCTTGGCACCTTTAAACTCCTACAATGAGCAGTTCTTC.

The chain recombines TRBV30 with TRBJ1-2; D possibly corresponds to TRBD1 (5 bases). The germline V gene has CDR1 GTSNPN and CDR2 SVGIG (reference sequence). CDR3 size: 13 residues. Trimming removed 5 bases from V and 2 bases from J, with 12 bases in between. Here the CDR3 DNA reads TGTGCCTGGGGGGGGACGCCGAACTATGGCTACACCTTC. Its protein is CAWGGTPNYGYTF.

CDR3: CASSTPRSGANVLTF. CDR3 coding DNA: TGTGCCAGTAGTACCCCAAGGTCTGGGGCCAACGTCCTGACTTTC. This rearrangement joins TRBV19 to TRBJ2-6; D unresolved. CDR1 is LNHDA, CDR2 SQIVND, per germline (reference sequence). The V and J ends lost 4 bases and 1 base respectively, with 8 bases between them. The CDR3 is 15 residues long.